This TCR beta chain was profiled in a study of metastatic and nonmetastatic thyroid tumors. Study overall: For malignant and benign thyroid patients, tumor or nodule tissue and blood were the sources whose repertoires were compared.

TCRdb called clones again from the PCR reads with MiXCR. The sample contains some 12,000 clones, around 21% of which appear only once. Ahead of thyroid surgery, no patient had received treatment of any kind. Ten or more counts support this clone. The trim removed 1 base at V and 2 bases at J, leaving 4 bases unmatched. CDR1 is SGHVS, CDR2 FQNEAQ, per germline. This CDR3 contains 16 residues. The clonotype originates from a female donor with papillary thyroid cancer or a benign thyroid nodule (not recorded which). Some clones in this sample may be carry-over from other donors' samples. The chain carries TRBV7-8 and TRBJ2-3; the match to TRBD2 covers 9 bases. The sample consisted of adjacent normal tissue. CDR3 in DNA: TGTGCCAGCAGCTTAGTCGCGGGAGGGTTCACAGATACGCAGTATTTT. Protein: CASSLVAGGFTDTQYF.